This T cell receptor beta chain was captured in a study of T cells in localized non-small cell lung cancer. The CDR3 is 15 amino acids. V lost 4 bases, J lost 2 bases, and 3 bases stayed unmatched. Germline V gene lookup returns CDR1 SGDLS and CDR2 YYNGEE. The study's findings and limits: Uninvolved adjacent lung showed the highest T cell clonality, exceeding tumor. Among blood samples, higher T cell density accompanied longer overall survival. Turning up in adjacent lung were a median 57 of the top 100 tumor clones. Investigators sequenced only a single tumor region, leaving heterogeneity possible.

Method: immunoSEQ multiplex PCR; TCRdb's copy keeps in-frame clones and lacks some. This sample has approximately 26,000 clones; approximately 81% occur once, and the top ten carry approximately 10%. For this clone: Its antigen is not known.

This TCR was recovered from a man aged 40 to 75 with stage III squamous cell lung carcinoma. The V gene is TRBV9, the J gene TRBJ2-3; 11 bases fit TRBD2. The sequenced sample was peripheral blood, obtained before any cancer treatment. CDR3 protein: CASSWTSGSTDTQYF. The CDR3 DNA follows: TGTGCCAGCAGCTGGACTAGCGGGTCCACAGATACGCAGTATTTT.